This TCR beta chain was recovered during a study of technical replicates of blood from a few donors. The assay was immunoSEQ multiplex PCR, and TCRdb's table has in-frame clones only and misses some. Of tens of thousands of clones in the sample, 94% were seen once. The sample holds one count of this clone. J gave up 0 bases and V 3 bases, and 6 bases lay outside the gene matches. The CDR3 length is 17 residues. Germline loops: CDR1 KGHSH, CDR2 LQKENI. The TCR sequence derives from a human donor in good health. Sequencing was performed on T cells isolated from PBMCs. The genes are TRBV18 and TRBJ1-1; TRBD1 matches 11 bases. The DNA of the CDR3 is TGTGCCAGCTCACCCCGGACAGGGGGCTCCGTGAACACTGAAGCTTTCTTT. This translates into CASSPRTGGSVNTEAFF.